This T cell receptor (beta chain) was identified in a study of blood T cell repertoires in COVID-19. The V gene's germline CDR1 is MGHRA and CDR2 YSYEKL. The length of the CDR3 is 18 residues. The V gene end was trimmed by 6 bases and the J gene end by 0 bases; junction bases not matched to a gene: 10. The data were produced by immunoSEQ multiplex PCR, yet TCRdb's version contains in-frame clones alone and is incomplete. The sample records roughly 370,000 clones, around 87% being singletons. This sequence was found in a woman between 45 and 60 years old who had recovered from COVID-19. V usage is TRBV4-1 and J usage is TRBJ1-5, with 11 bases aligning to TRBD1. Sequenced material: PBMCs or T cells enriched from blood (not recorded which). The CDR3 DNA reads as TGCGCCAGCAGTCCCGTGGGACAGGGGGAGTATAGCAATCAGCCCCAGCATTTT. As protein: CASSPVGQGEYSNQPQHF.